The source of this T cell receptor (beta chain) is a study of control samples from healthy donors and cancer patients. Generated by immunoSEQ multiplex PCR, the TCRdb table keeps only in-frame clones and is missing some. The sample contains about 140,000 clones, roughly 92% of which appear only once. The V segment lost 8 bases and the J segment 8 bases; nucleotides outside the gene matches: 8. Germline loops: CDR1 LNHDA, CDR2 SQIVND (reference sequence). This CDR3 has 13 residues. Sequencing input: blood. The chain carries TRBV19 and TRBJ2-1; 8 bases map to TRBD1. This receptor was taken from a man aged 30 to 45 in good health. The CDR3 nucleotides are TGTGCCAGTGCACGGACAGGGCGGGATGAGCAGTTCTTC. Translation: CASARTGRDEQFF.